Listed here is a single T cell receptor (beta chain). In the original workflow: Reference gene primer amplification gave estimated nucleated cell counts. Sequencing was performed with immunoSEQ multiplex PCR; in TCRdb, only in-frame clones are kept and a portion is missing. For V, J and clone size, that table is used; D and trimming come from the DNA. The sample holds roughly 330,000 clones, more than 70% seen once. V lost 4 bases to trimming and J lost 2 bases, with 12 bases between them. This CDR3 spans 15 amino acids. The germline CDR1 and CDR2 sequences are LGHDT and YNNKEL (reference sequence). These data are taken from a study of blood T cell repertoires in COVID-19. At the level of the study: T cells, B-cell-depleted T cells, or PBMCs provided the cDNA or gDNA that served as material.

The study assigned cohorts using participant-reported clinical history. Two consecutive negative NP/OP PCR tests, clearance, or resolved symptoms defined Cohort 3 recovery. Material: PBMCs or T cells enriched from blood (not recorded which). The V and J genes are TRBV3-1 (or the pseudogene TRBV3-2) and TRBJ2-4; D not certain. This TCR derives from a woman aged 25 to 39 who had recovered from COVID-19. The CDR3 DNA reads TGTGCCAGCAGCCCTTCAATTGGCCCCAAAAACATTCAGTACTTC. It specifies CASSPSIGPKNIQYF.